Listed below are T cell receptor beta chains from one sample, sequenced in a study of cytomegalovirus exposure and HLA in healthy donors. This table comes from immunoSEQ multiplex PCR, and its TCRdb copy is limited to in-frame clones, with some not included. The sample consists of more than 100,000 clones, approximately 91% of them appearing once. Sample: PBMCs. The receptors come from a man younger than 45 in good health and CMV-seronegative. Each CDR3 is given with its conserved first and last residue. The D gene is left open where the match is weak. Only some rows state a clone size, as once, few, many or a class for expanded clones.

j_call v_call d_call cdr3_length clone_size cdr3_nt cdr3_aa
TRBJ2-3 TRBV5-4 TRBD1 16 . TGTGCCAGCAGCCCCACCGGGACAGGGTACACAGATACGCAGTATTTT CASSPTGTGYTDTQYF
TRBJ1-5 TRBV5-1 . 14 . TGCGCCAGCAGCACGACAGGTGCCAATCAGCCCCAGCATTTT CASSTTGANQPQHF
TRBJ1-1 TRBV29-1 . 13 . TGCAGCGTTAGACGGACAGTTACCACTGAAGCTTTCTTT CSVRRTVTTEAFF
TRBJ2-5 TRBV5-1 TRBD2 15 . TGCGCCAGCAGCTTGGTACTAGCGGGAGGAGAGACCCAGTACTTC CASSLVLAGGETQYF
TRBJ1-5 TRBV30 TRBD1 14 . TGTGCCTGGAGCTCGGGACAGAATAATCAGCCCCAGCATTTT CAWSSGQNNQPQHF
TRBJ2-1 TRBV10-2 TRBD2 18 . TGCGCCAGCAGTGAGTCCGCGACTAGCGGGGGGATCTACAATGAGCAGTTCTTC CASSESATSGGIYNEQFF
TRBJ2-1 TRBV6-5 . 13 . TGTGCCAGCAGTTCCGGGAACTACAATGAGCAGTTCTTC CASSSGNYNEQFF
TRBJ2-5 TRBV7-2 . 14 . TGTGCCAGTCAGGCTAGCTCTAAACAAGAGACCCAGTACTTC CASQASSKQETQYF
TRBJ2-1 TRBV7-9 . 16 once TGTGCCAGCAGCTTATCCAGCGGGTCCTCCTACAATGAGCAGTTCTTC CASSLSSGSSYNEQFF
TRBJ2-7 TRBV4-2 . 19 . TGTGCCAGCAGCCAAGACACCGGGATTGGAAATTCGAATCGTGTTGAGCAGTACTTC CASSQDTGIGNSNRVEQYF
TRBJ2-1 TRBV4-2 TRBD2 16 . TGTGCCAGCAGCCAAGAAGGGGCGGGAGGGCCCGCTGAGCAGTTCTTC CASSQEGAGGPAEQFF
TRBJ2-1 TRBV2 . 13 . TGTGCCATGCAGGGGCCGCCTTACAATGAGCAGTTCTTC CAMQGPPYNEQFF
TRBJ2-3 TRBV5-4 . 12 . TGTGCCAGCAGGCCAGATGGAGATACGCAGTATTTT CASRPDGDTQYF
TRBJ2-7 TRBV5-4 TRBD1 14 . TGTGCCACACGGGACAGGGGGTACTCCTACGAGCAGTACTTC CATRDRGYSYEQYF
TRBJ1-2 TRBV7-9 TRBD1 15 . TGTGCCAGCAGCTTAGGGGGACAGGGGAAGGATGGCTACACCTTC CASSLGGQGKDGYTF
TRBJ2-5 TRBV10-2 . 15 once TGCGCCAGCCGGGCCGAGGGCCCAGGCCAAGAGACCCAGTACTTC CASRAEGPGQETQYF
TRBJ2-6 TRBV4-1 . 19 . TGCGCCAGCAGCCAAGCAGCAGATCGAGGCTTCCCTGGGGCCAACGTCCTGACTTTC CASSQAADRGFPGANVLTF
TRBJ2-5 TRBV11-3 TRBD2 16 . TGTGCCAGCAGCTCCCGGACTAGCGGGATTGGGGAGACCCAGTACTTC CASSSRTSGIGETQYF
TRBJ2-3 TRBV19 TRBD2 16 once TGTGCCAGTAGTCTAGGACTAGCGGGGGGCACAGATACGCAGTATTTT CASSLGLAGGTDTQYF
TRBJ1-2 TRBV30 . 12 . TGTGCCTGGAGTGGTCAGGGGATGGGCTACACCTTC CAWSGQGMGYTF
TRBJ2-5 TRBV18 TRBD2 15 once TGTGCCAGCTCACCGACTAGCGGGGGGCAAGAGACCCAGTACTTC CASSPTSGGQETQYF
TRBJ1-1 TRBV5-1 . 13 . TGCGCCAGCAGCTTGGGATCCGGGAATGAAGCTTTCTTT CASSLGSGNEAFF